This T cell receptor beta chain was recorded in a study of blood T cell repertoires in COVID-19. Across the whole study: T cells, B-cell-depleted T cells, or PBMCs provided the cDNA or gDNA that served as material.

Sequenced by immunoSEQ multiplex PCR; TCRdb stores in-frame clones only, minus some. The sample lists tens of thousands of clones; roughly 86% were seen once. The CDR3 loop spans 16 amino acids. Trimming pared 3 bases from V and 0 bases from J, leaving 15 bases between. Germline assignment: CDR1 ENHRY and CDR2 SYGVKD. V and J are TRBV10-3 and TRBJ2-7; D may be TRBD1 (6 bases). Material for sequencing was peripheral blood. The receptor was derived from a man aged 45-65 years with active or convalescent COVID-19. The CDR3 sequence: CAISDTGFLTSYEQYF. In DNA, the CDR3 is TGTGCCATCAGTGATACAGGGTTTTTGACCTCCTACGAGCAGTACTTC.